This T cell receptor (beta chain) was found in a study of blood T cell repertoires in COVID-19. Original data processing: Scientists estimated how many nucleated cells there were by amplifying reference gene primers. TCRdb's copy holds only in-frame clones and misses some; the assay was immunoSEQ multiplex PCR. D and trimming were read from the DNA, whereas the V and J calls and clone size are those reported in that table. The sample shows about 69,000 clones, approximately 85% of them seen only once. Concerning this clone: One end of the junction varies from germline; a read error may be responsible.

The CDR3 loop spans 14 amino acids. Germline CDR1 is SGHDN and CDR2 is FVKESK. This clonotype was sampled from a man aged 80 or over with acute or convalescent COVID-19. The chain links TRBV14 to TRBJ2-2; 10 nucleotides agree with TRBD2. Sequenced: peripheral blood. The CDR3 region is CATSGRVPTGELFF. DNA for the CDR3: TGTGCCACCAGCGGGAGGGTTCCCACCGGGGAGCTGTTTTTT.